The rows below give T cell receptor beta chains drawn from one sample of a study of blood T cell repertoires in COVID-19. The repertoire was sequenced with immunoSEQ multiplex PCR; TCRdb's copy has only in-frame clones and lacks some. The table shows some 220,000 clones, with 80% to 90% occurring only once. The sequenced sample consisted of PBMCs or T cells enriched from blood (not recorded which). The receptors were gathered from a woman aged 45-60 years in a cohort exposed to, infected with or recovered from COVID-19 (not recorded which). The CDR3 runs from the conserved cysteine through the conserved F or W. The D gene is left open where the match is weak. The size entry is marked missing in some rows and otherwise reads once, few, many or a size class.

NA,NA,TRBV24-1,TRBJ1-5,CATSETGNQPQHF,TGTGCCACCAGTGAGACAGGCAATCAGCCCCAGCATTTT
NA,NA,TRBV12-5,TRBJ2-3,CASGPQGGDTQYF,TGTGCTAGTGGTCCGCAGGGGGGAGATACGCAGTATTTT
NA,NA,TRBV28,TRBJ1-2,CASSLYDWGYTF,TGTGCCAGCAGTTTATACGACTGGGGCTACACCTTC
NA,NA,TRBV5-6,TRBJ2-1,CASSSSREFSYNEQFF,TGTGCCAGCAGCTCATCCAGGGAATTCTCCTACAATGAGCAGTTCTTC
once,TRBD2,TRBV7-7,TRBJ2-1,CASSQGLASGNEQFF,TGTGCTAGCAGCCAGGGACTAGCCTCCGGTAATGAGCAGTTCTTC
few,TRBD1,TRBV15,TRBJ1-4,CATSKKPGQGNEKLFF,TGTGCCACCAGCAAGAAACCGGGACAGGGGAATGAAAAACTGTTTTTT
NA,NA,TRBV4-3,TRBJ1-1,CASSQDMGTSGAFF,TGCGCCAGCAGCCAAGATATGGGAACCAGCGGAGCTTTCTTT
NA,NA,TRBV11-2,TRBJ2-2,CASSRDARGRTGELFF,TGTGCCAGCAGCAGAGACGCGAGAGGTCGCACCGGGGAGCTGTTTTTT
once,TRBD2,TRBV19,TRBJ2-5,CASRPSGILAGGPIETQYF,TGTGCCAGTAGACCATCCGGCATACTAGCGGGGGGGCCTATCGAGACCCAGTACTTC
NA,NA,TRBV15,TRBJ1-1,CATAVLMNTEAFF,TGTGCCACCGCAGTTCTTATGAACACTGAAGCTTTCTTT
once,TRBD2,TRBV11-2,TRBJ2-5,CALGGLAGVETQYF,TGTGCCCTAGGCGGACTAGCGGGGGTGGAGACCCAGTACTTC
NA,TRBD1,TRBV7-8,TRBJ2-7,CASSLRTGGPYEQYF,TGTGCCAGCAGCCTACGGACAGGGGGGCCCTACGAGCAGTACTTC
NA,NA,TRBV4-3,TRBJ1-1,CASSQGVGGLNTEAFF,TGCGCCAGCAGCCAAGGGGTCGGGGGTCTTAACACTGAAGCTTTCTTT
few,NA,TRBV14,TRBJ1-2,CASSQSFGRGNYGYTF,TGTGCCAGCAGCCAATCTTTCGGCCGGGGAAACTATGGCTACACCTTC
NA,TRBD1,TRBV6-5,TRBJ2-5,CASKGQWQTQYF,TGTGCCAGCAAGGGACAGTGGCAGACCCAGTACTTC
NA,TRBD1,TRBV5-4,TRBJ2-5,CASSSDRVETQYF,TGTGCCAGCAGCTCCGACAGGGTGGAGACCCAGTACTTC
once,NA,TRBV19,TRBJ2-1,CASRTGRAGQYNEQFF,TGTGCCAGTAGGACGGGACGGGCCGGACAGTACAATGAGCAGTTCTTC
NA,TRBD1,TRBV2,TRBJ1-4,CASSEAGQGGEKLFF,TGTGCCAGCAGTGAAGCGGGGCAGGGGGGTGAAAAACTGTTTTTT
NA,NA,TRBV5-4,TRBJ2-4,CASSSSGGSASHF,TGTGCCAGCAGCTCGTCGGGGGGCAGTGCCTCGCACTTC
NA,TRBD1,TRBV7-6,TRBJ2-2,CASSRRQGAEVAGELFF,TGTGCCAGCAGCCGACGCCAGGGGGCAGAAGTAGCCGGGGAGCTGTTTTTT
NA,NA,TRBV5-1,TRBJ1-4,CASSLGWAGSEKLFF,TGCGCCAGCAGCTTGGGATGGGCAGGAAGTGAAAAACTGTTTTTT
NA,TRBD1,TRBV5-4,TRBJ2-5,CASSRQTGDQETQYF,TGTGCCAGCAGCCGACAGACAGGGGACCAAGAGACCCAGTACTTC
NA,TRBD1,TRBV4-2,TRBJ2-7,CASSQETGTGGFYEQYF,TGTGCCAGCAGCCAAGAAACCGGGACAGGGGGTTTTTACGAGCAGTACTTC
once,TRBD2,TRBV7-2,TRBJ2-1,CASSPRGGGGEQFF,TGTGCCAGCAGCCCTCGGGGGGGCGGGGGTGAGCAGTTCTTC
few,TRBD1,TRBV10-1,TRBJ1-3,CASSEQGAFGNTIYF,TGCGCCAGCAGTGAGCAGGGGGCATTTGGAAACACCATATATTTT
NA,NA,TRBV4-1,TRBJ1-2,CASSQGAGYGYTF,TGCGCCAGCAGCCAAGGAGCAGGGTATGGCTACACCTTC